This TCR beta chain is drawn from a study of T cells after posttransplantation cyclophosphamide. General study results and limits: Blood and skin or GI T cell repertoires showed limited TRB overlap. Donor-recipient repertoire similarity was low at 1-2 months, rising over year one.

The protocol was immunoSEQ multiplex PCR, while the TCRdb copy is restricted to in-frame clones and leaves out a portion. The sample consists of more than 9,000 clones, roughly 86% of them appearing once. Cyclophosphamide on days +3 and +4 followed busulfan-fludarabine conditioning and a marrow graft. Of note for this clone: Its antigen is not known.

This clonotype was obtained from a male patient in his thirties who received an allogeneic stem cell transplant from a related donor, was CMV-positive, and had acute GVHD only. Some T cells may have originated in the graft donor. Sequencing used CD4+ T cells sorted from PBMCs, obtained after allogeneic stem cell transplant with posttransplant cyclophosphamide.

The CDR3 DNA reads as TGTGCCAGCAGCTTAGTTAGGCTAGCGGGGGGCGATGAGCAGTTCTTC. Protein: CASSLVRLAGGDEQFF. The chain has TRBV7-2 and TRBJ2-1, with 11 bases that match TRBD2. The CDR3 length is 16 residues. The trim removed 1 base at V and 8 bases at J, leaving 7 bases unmatched. Germline V gene sequence: CDR1 SGHTA, CDR2 FQGNSA.